This TCR beta chain was recorded in a study of blood T cell repertoires in COVID-19. Background on the study: PBMCs, B-cell-depleted T cells, or T cells were the source of the cDNA or gDNA that made up the material.

From germline, CDR1 is PRHDT and CDR2 FYEKMQ (reference sequence). Trimming took off 5 bases at V and 10 bases at J, with 21 bases between the two ends. CDR3 length: 16 residues. Authors' processing steps: Amplifying reference gene primers gave estimates of nucleated cell counts. Profiling relied on immunoSEQ multiplex PCR, and the TCRdb table lists in-frame clones only, not all of them. The V and J calls and the clone size are those of that table, but D and trimming were determined from the DNA. The profile shows roughly 99,000 clones, roughly 88% of them singletons. This receptor was taken from a middle-aged man with active or convalescent COVID-19. The rearrangement joins TRBV13 to TRBJ1-6, with D maybe TRBD1 (6 bases). Sequencing used peripheral blood. The CDR3 loop reads CASSLSLGGASSPLHF. In DNA, the CDR3 is TGTGCCAGCAGCCTATCCCTAGGGGGGGCGAGCTCACCCCTCCACTTT.